This T cell receptor (beta chain) stems from a study of T-cell reconstitution after alpha-beta-depleted transplantation in children. This clonotype was recorded many times. As it was prepared, the TCRbeta library received unique molecular identifiers. TCRdb fed the PCR reads into MiXCR, producing one record per CDR3 protein. The sample lists 450,000 to 600,000 distinct CDR3 sequences; 18% were seen once. Germline CDR1 SEHNR, CDR2 FQNEAQ (reference sequence). This CDR3 is 16 amino acids long. Trimming cost V 5 bases and J 0 bases; bases outside gene matches: 3. The source of this sequence is a human donor who donated a stem cell graft to a child with acute lymphoblastic leukemia. Sequencing was performed on PBMCs from the stem cell graft donor, taken from the stem cell graft. V gene TRBV7-9 combines with J gene TRBJ2-1; 11 bases line up with TRBD2. The DNA for the CDR3 is TGTGCCAGCAGCGGGACTAGCGGAGACTCCTACAATGAGCAGTTCTTC. Its protein is CASSGTSGDSYNEQFF.